The 7 T cell receptor beta chains listed next were all sequenced from one sample in a study of T cell repertoires in MIS-A myocarditis. Generated by immunoSEQ multiplex PCR, the TCRdb table keeps only in-frame clones and is missing some. The sample shows roughly 12,000 clones, 75% to 85% of them seen only once. Material: right ventricle heart tissue obtained at autopsy. Receptors originate from a man aged 18 to 35 with fulminant myocarditis from multisystem inflammatory syndrome in adults (MIS-A) after COVID-19.

The chain carries TRBV29-1 and TRBJ2-2; perhaps TRBD1 as D (6 bases). This CDR3 has 14 amino acids. Germline lookup yields CDR1 SQVTM and CDR2 ANQGSEA. Trimming removed 6 bases from V and 4 bases from J, with 15 bases in between. CDR3 nucleotides: TGCAGCGTCAGCCGGGACAACCCCACCGGGGAGCTGTTTTTT. Translated: CSVSRDNPTGELFF.

The chain joins TRBV29-1 to TRBJ1-1; D uncertain. V lost 0 bases and J 1 base, leaving 12 bases between the germline ends. There are 15 residues in the CDR3. Germline V CDR1 and CDR2: SQVTM, ANQGSEA. CDR3 sequence (DNA): TGCAGCGTTGAAGATCCCCCAGAAACGAACACTGAAGCTTTCTTT. It specifies CSVEDPPETNTEAFF.

J is TRBJ2-1 and V is TRBV9, with D possibly being TRBD1 or TRBD2 (5 bases each). V lost 3 bases and J 3 bases, leaving 10 bases between the germline ends. The CDR3 covers 14 residues. Germline CDR1 SGDLS, CDR2 YYNGEE. CDR3 sequence: CASSGGTVYNEQFF. The CDR3 DNA reads as TGTGCCAGCAGCGGGGGGACCGTCTACAATGAGCAGTTCTTC.

This clone was seen a single time. The chain employs TRBV7-6 and TRBJ2-2; the match to TRBD2 covers 12 bases. CDR1 and CDR2 from the germline V gene are SGHVS and FNYEAQ. This CDR3 spans 17 amino acids. Trimming at V came to 2 bases and at J to 4 bases, leaving 5 bases not matched to a gene. CDR3 sequence (DNA): TGTGCCAGCAGCTTAAGTATACTAGCGGGAGGCACCGGGGAGCTGTTTTTT. Amino acids: CASSLSILAGGTGELFF.

The chain uses TRBV9 and TRBJ1-3; D not resolved. The CDR3 runs 15 residues. V lost 3 bases and J lost 1, with 11 bases in between. From germline, CDR1 is SGDLS and CDR2 YYNGEE. The CDR3 reads CASSARVQSGNTIYF. The CDR3 nucleotides read TGTGCCAGCAGCGCTCGCGTCCAGTCTGGAAACACCATATATTTT.

The V and J genes are TRBV30 and TRBJ1-3, with D uncertain. The ends were cut back, 5 bases at V and 2 bases at J, with 7 bases in the middle. Per the germline V gene, CDR1 is GTSNPN and CDR2 is SVGIG (reference sequence). The CDR3 has 12 amino acids. CDR3 coding DNA: TGTGCCTGGGCTCCGACTGGAAACACCATATATTTT. Encoded protein: CAWAPTGNTIYF.

This chain connects TRBV3-1 (or the pseudogene TRBV3-2) to TRBJ1-3; D is undetermined. Per the germline V gene, CDR1 is LGHDT and CDR2 is YNNKEL (reference sequence). CDR3 length equals 15 residues. Trimming took off 0 bases at V and 0 bases at J, with 6 bases between the two ends. The CDR3 nucleotides are TGTGCCAGCAGCCAAGATCACAGCTCTGGAAACACCATATATTTT. This encodes CASSQDHSSGNTIYF.